Sequencing of this T cell receptor beta chain was carried out in a study of shared clonotypes between healthy human individuals. The overall study: For every donor, three CD4 naive, three CD4 memory, two CD8 naive and one CD8 memory plates were used.

With regard to this clone: As yet, its antigen is unknown.

The CDR3 has 16 amino acids. Germline assignment: CDR1 KGHSH and CDR2 LQKENI. Between the trimmed V and J ends, which lost 2 bases and 12 bases, there was a span of 23 bases. General study findings and limits: It was only blood that was sampled, and tissue repertoires likely differ. Clonotype sharing among donors was expected to depend on sequencing depth. Depth was large, yet rarefaction showed that sorted-subset sequencing was incomplete.

The assay was immunoSEQ multiplex PCR, and TCRdb's table has in-frame clones only and misses some. This table has 500,000 to 550,000 clones, around 96% appearing once. This clonotype was obtained from a woman aged 30 to 39 in good health. The sample taken for sequencing was naive CD4+ T cells sorted from blood. Subset defined: CD45RA+ positively selected. The chain joins TRBV18 to TRBJ2-1; possible D gene TRBD1, 6 bases. The CDR3 sequence is CASSPDQTGLNHRQFF. Here the CDR3 DNA reads TGTGCCAGCTCACCAGATCAGACAGGTTTGAATCACCGGCAGTTCTTC.